This is a list of T cell receptor beta chains from one sample in a study of blood T cell repertoires in COVID-19. Only in-frame clones appear in the TCRdb table, and some are missing; sequencing was by immunoSEQ multiplex PCR. The table has 200,000 to 250,000 clones, roughly 90% seen once. Sequencing was carried out using peripheral blood. These receptors originate from a woman aged 40 to 50 with acute or convalescent COVID-19. CDR3s include the opening cysteine and the closing phenylalanine or tryptophan. The D gene is left open where the match is weak. A row's size may be missing; if present it is once, few, many or a size class.

>TRBV3-1/TRBV3-2|TRBJ2-2|TRBD1|15|NA
CASSQGQGNTGELFF
TGTGCCAGCAGCCAAGGACAGGGTAACACCGGGGAGCTGTTTTTT
>TRBV12-5|TRBJ1-4|TRBD1|14|NA
CASGLGGQGEKLFF
TGTGCTAGTGGTCTAGGGGGACAGGGGGAAAAACTGTTTTTT
>TRBV6-5|TRBJ1-3|NA|14|NA
CATRHRGSGNTIYF
TGTGCCACCCGGCACCGGGGGTCGGGAAACACCATATATTTT
>TRBV28|TRBJ1-2|NA|14|NA
CASSLFREQDGYTF
TGTGCCAGCAGTTTATTCAGGGAACAAGACGGCTACACCTTC
>TRBV5-1|TRBJ1-2|NA|14|NA
CASSPRGAHYGYTF
TGCGCCAGCAGCCCCCGGGGGGCCCACTATGGCTACACCTTC
>TRBV4-2|TRBJ1-5|TRBD1|20|NA
CASSHELLDGQEGSNQPQHF
TGTGCCAGCAGCCACGAGCTCCTTGATGGACAGGAGGGGAGCAATCAGCCCCAGCATTTT
>TRBV4-2|TRBJ2-6|NA|18|few
CASSPQPDRGSGANVLTF
TGTGCCAGCAGCCCCCAGCCTGACAGAGGCTCTGGGGCCAACGTCCTGACTTTC
>TRBV15|TRBJ1-2|TRBD1|17|NA
CATSRDDGTEHLYGYTF
TGTGCCACCAGCAGAGATGACGGGACAGAACACCTCTATGGCTACACCTTC
>TRBV30|TRBJ1-5|TRBD1|14|NA
CAWSRTGGLQPQHF
TGTGCCTGGAGCAGGACAGGGGGCTTGCAGCCCCAGCATTTT
>TRBV11-2|TRBJ1-2|TRBD1|15|NA
CASSLGTGGAYGYTF
TGTGCCAGCAGCTTGGGGACAGGGGGCGCGTATGGCTACACCTTC
>TRBV5-1|TRBJ1-1|TRBD1|14|NA
CASTRTGGRTEAFF
TGCGCCAGCACCAGGACAGGGGGAAGGACTGAAGCTTTCTTT
>TRBV15|TRBJ1-6|TRBD1|16|NA
CATSRGQIGADSPLHF
TGTGCCACCAGCAGGGGACAGATAGGGGCTGATTCACCCCTCCACTTT
>TRBV11-2|TRBJ2-5|NA|17|NA
CASSLGRWAGSKETQYF
TGTGCCAGCAGCTTAGGTCGCTGGGCGGGGTCTAAAGAGACCCAGTACTTC
>TRBV2|TRBJ2-5|TRBD1|14|NA
CAIGQAYPKETQYF
TGTGCCATAGGACAGGCATATCCTAAAGAGACCCAGTACTTC
>TRBV18|TRBJ1-2|TRBD1|15|NA
CASSQYRGSIYGYTF
TGTGCCAGCTCACAGTACAGGGGGTCAATCTATGGCTACACCTTC
>TRBV2|TRBJ1-1|NA|13|NA
CASVGAVNTEAFF
TGTGCCAGCGTTGGGGCAGTGAACACTGAAGCTTTCTTT
>TRBV4-1|TRBJ2-3|TRBD2|15|NA
CASSQASGGTDTQYF
TGCGCCAGCAGCCAGGCTAGCGGGGGCACAGATACGCAGTATTTT
>TRBV23-1|TRBJ1-5|NA|14|NA
CASSQSSGTQPQHF
TGCGCCAGCAGTCAATCGTCAGGTACTCAGCCCCAGCATTTT
>TRBV2|TRBJ1-2|NA|15|few
CASSEARSKLYGYTF
TGTGCCAGCAGTGAAGCAAGATCGAAACTATATGGCTACACCTTC
>TRBV7-3|TRBJ2-3|TRBD2|17|NA
CASSQHQRGGGSDTQYF
TGTGCCAGCAGCCAACACCAGCGGGGGGGCGGGTCAGATACGCAGTATTTT
>TRBV24-1|TRBJ1-2|NA|13|NA
CATSDPRQWGYTF
TGTGCCACCAGTGACCCCCGACAGTGGGGCTACACCTTC
>TRBV6-1|TRBJ2-3|TRBD2|18|NA
CASSETWGTSGGRDTQYF
TGTGCCAGCAGTGAAACCTGGGGCACTAGCGGGGGGCGAGATACGCAGTATTTT
>TRBV5-1|TRBJ1-2|NA|14|NA
CASSLAAEIYGYTF
TGCGCCAGCAGCTTAGCCGCGGAGATCTATGGCTACACCTTC
>TRBV3-1/TRBV3-2|TRBJ1-1|NA|19|NA
CASSQDFRRMRAGNTEAFF
TGTGCCAGCAGCCAAGATTTCCGCCGAATGAGGGCGGGGAACACTGAAGCTTTCTTT